This TCR beta chain was recorded in a study of blood T cell repertoires in COVID-19. About the research overall: Samples taken during acute and convalescent COVID-19 were collected in the United States, Italy and Spain.

The authors' processing: Amplification with reference gene primers provided the estimates of nucleated cell counts. Libraries were prepared by immunoSEQ multiplex PCR; TCRdb keeps only in-frame clonotypes and omits some of them. D and trimming come from the DNA, and the V and J calls and clone size come from that table. The profile shows some 490,000 clones, more than 85% of them singletons. Participant-given clinical history determined each cohort assignment. Two negative PCRs, clearance, or symptom resolution characterized the recovered Cohort 3 donors. Germline V gene data show CDR1 as MNHNS and CDR2 as SASEGT. With 3 bases clipped from V and 4 bases from J, the junction kept 8 bases outside the gene matches. The CDR3 is 17 amino acids.

This sequence was found in a woman between 55 and 75 years old who had recovered from COVID-19. V gene TRBV6-1 combines with J gene TRBJ2-6; 8 bases are shared with TRBD1. The specimen sequenced was PBMCs or T cells enriched from blood (not recorded which). CDR3 in DNA: TGTGCCAGCAGTGACCCCCGGACAGGGAGAGGGGCCAACGTCCTGACTTTC. Its protein is CASSDPRTGRGANVLTF.